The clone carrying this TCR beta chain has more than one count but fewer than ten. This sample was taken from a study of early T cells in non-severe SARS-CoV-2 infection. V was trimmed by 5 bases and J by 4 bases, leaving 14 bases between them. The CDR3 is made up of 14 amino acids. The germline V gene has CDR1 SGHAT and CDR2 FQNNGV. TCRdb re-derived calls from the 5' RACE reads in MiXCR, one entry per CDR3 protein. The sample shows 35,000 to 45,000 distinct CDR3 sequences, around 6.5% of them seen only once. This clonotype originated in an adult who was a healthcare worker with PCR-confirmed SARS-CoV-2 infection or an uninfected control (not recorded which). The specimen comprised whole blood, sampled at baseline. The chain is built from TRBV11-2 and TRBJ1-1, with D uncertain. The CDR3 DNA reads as TGTGCCAGCAGCACCAGGAGGCGGGGCACTGAAGCTTTCTTT. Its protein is CASSTRRRGTEAFF.